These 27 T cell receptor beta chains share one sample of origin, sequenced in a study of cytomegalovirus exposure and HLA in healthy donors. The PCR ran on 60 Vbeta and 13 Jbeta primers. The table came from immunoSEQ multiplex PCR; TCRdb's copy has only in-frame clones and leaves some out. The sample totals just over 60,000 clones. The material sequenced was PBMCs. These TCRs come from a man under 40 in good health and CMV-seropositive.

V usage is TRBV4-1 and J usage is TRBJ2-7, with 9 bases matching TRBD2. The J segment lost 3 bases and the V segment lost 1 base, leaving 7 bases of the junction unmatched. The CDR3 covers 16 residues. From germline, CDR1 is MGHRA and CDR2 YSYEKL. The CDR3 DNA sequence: TGCGCCAGCAGCCAAGTCGGGCGGGAGGGCCGCTACGAGCAGTACTTC. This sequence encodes CASSQVGREGRYEQYF.

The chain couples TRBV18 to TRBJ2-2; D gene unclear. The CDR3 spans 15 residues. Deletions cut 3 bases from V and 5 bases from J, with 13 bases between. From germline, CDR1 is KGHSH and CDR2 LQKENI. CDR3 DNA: TGTGCCAGCTCACCCCCCGGAAGGCGGACCGGGGAGCTGTTTTTT. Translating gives CASSPPGRRTGELFF.

CDR3 in amino acids: CASSLFGGVAGGRANVLTF. The CDR3 DNA reads as TGTGCCAGCAGCTTATTTGGCGGGGTAGCGGGCGGCCGGGCCAACGTCCTGACTTTC. The rearrangement uses TRBV7-3 and TRBJ2-6, with 7 positions matching TRBD2. J lost 5 bases, V lost 2 bases, and 15 bases had no gene match. CDR3 length: 19 amino acids. CDR1 and CDR2 from the germline V gene are SGHTA and FQGTGA.

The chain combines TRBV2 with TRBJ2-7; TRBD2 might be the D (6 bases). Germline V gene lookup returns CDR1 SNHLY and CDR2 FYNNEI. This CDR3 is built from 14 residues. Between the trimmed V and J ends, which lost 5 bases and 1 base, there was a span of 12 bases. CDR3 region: CASSPGLASYEQYF. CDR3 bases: TGTGCCAGCAGTCCGGGACTGGCTTCCTACGAGCAGTACTTC.

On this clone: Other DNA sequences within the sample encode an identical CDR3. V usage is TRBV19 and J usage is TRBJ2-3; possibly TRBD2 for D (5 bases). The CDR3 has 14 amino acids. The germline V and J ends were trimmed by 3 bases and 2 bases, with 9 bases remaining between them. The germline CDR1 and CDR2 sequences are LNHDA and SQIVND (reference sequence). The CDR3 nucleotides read TGTGCCAGTAGTATTGGGCTAGCCACAGATACGCAGTATTTT. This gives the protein CASSIGLATDTQYF.

The CDR3 loop reads CAWRLSSLRRITDTQYF. The CDR3 DNA follows: TGTGCCTGGAGACTTTCTAGCCTGAGACGTATCACAGATACGCAGTATTTT. The rearrangement joins TRBV30 to TRBJ2-3; a possible D gene is TRBD2 (5 bases). This CDR3 comprises 17 residues. The V end was cut by 3 bases, the J end by 2 bases, with 21 bases between. CDR1 and CDR2 (germline): GTSNPN, SVGIG (reference sequence).

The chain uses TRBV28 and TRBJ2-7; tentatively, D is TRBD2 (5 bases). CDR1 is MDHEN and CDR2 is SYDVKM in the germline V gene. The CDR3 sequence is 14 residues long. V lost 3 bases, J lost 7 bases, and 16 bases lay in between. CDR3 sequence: CASSFSQPRREQYF. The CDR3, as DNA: TGTGCCAGCAGTTTCTCGCAGCCACGGAGGGAGCAGTACTTC.

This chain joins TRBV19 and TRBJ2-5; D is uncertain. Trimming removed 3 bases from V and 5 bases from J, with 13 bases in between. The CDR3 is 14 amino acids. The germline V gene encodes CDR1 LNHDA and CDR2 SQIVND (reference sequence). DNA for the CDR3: TGTGCCAGTAGTATGCTAAATTTTGCTGAGACCCAGTACTTC. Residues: CASSMLNFAETQYF.

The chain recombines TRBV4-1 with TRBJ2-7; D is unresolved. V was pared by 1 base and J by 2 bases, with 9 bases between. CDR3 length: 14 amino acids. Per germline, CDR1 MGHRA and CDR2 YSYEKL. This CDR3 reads CASSQVPAAYEQYF. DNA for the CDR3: TGCGCCAGCAGCCAAGTCCCCGCAGCCTACGAGCAGTACTTC.

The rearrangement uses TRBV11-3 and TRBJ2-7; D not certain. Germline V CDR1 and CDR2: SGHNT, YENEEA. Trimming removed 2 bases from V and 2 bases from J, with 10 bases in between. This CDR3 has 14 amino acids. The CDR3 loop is CASSLTAGAYEQYF. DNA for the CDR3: TGTGCCAGCAGCTTAACGGCCGGAGCCTACGAGCAGTACTTC.

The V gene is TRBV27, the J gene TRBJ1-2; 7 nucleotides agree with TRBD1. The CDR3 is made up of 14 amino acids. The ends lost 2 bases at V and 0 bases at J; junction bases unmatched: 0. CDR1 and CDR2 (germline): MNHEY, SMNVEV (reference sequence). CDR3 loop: CASSLQGANYGYTF. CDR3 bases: TGTGCCAGCAGTTTACAGGGGGCTAACTATGGCTACACCTTC.

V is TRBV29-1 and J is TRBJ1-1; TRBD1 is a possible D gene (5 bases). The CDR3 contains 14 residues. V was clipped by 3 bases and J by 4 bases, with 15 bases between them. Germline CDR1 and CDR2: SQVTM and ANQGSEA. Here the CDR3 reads CSVDGTPRSTEAFF. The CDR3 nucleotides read TGCAGCGTTGACGGGACTCCTAGGAGCACTGAAGCTTTCTTT.

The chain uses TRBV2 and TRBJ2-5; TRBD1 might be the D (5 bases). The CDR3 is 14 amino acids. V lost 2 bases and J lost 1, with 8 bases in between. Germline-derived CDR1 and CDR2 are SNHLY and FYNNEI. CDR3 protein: CASSEQGLQETQYF. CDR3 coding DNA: TGTGCCAGCAGTGAACAGGGTCTCCAAGAGACCCAGTACTTC.

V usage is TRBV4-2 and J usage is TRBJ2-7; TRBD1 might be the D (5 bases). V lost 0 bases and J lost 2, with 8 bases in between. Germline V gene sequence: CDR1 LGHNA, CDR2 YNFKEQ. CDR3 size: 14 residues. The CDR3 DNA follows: TGTGCCAGCAGCCAAGAAAGGGGCCCCTACGAGCAGTACTTC. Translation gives CASSQERGPYEQYF.

DNA for the CDR3: TGTGCCAGCAGTTACGCCCGGACAGGGAATGCCTACGAGCAGTACTTC. The encoded protein is CASSYARTGNAYEQYF. V gene TRBV6-5 combines with J gene TRBJ2-7; TRBD1 matches at 8 bases. With 2 bases clipped from V and 2 bases from J, the junction kept 8 bases outside the gene matches. CDR1 and CDR2 from the germline V gene are MNHEY and SVGAGI. The CDR3 covers 16 residues.

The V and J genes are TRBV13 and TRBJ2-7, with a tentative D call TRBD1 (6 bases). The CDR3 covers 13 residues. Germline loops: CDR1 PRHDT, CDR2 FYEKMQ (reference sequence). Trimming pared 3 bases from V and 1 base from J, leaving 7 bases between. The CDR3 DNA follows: TGTGCCAGCAGCTTTAGGGGGTCCTACGAGCAGTACTTC. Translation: CASSFRGSYEQYF.

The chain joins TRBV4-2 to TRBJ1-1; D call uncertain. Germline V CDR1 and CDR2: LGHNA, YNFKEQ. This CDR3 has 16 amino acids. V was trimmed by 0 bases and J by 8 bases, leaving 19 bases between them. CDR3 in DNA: TGTGCCAGCAGCCAAGATTCGGTCTTAAGTGCGGGGGAAGCTTTCTTT. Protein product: CASSQDSVLSAGEAFF.

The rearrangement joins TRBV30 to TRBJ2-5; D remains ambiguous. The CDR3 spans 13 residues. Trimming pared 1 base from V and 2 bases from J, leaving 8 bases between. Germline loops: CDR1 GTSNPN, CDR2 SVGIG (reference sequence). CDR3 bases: TGTGCCTGGAGTGCCCACCTACAAGAGACCCAGTACTTC. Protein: CAWSAHLQETQYF.

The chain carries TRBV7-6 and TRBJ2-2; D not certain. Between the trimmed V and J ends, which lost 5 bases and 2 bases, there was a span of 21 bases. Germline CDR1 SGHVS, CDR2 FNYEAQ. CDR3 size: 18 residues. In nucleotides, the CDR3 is TGTGCCAGCAGCCTAGAGCCCATTGGTGTACCTAACACCGGGGAGCTGTTTTTT. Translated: CASSLEPIGVPNTGELFF.

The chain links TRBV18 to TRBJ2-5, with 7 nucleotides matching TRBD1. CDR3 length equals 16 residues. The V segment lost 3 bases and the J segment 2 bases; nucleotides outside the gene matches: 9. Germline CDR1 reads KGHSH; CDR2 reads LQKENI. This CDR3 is CASSPGTVRDQETQYF. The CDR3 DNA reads TGTGCCAGCTCACCCGGGACAGTCCGCGATCAAGAGACCCAGTACTTC.

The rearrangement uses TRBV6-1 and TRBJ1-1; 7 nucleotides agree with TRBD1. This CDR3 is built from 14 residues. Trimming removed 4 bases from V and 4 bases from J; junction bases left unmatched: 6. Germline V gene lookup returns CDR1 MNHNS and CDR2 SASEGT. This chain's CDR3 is CASSAPNRGTEAFF. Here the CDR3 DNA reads TGTGCCAGCAGTGCCCCAAACAGGGGCACTGAAGCTTTCTTT.

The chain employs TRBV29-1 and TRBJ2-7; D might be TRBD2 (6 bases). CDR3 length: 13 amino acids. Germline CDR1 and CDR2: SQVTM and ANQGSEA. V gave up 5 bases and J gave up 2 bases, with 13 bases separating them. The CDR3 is CSVHAGYAYEQYF. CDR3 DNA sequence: TGCAGCGTTCATGCGGGATACGCCTACGAGCAGTACTTC.

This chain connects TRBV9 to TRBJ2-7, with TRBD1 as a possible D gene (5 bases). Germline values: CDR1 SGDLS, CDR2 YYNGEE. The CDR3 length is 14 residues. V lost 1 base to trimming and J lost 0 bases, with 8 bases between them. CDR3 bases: TGTGCCAGCAGCGTAACAGGAGTCTCCTACGAGCAGTACTTC. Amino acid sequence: CASSVTGVSYEQYF.

This chain's CDR3 is CATSRGSGVTGELFF. CDR3 DNA sequence: TGTGCCACCAGCAGAGGCTCAGGGGTTACCGGGGAGCTGTTTTTT. This sequence joins TRBV15 and TRBJ2-2, with TRBD1 as a possible D gene (6 bases). The CDR3 has 15 amino acids. CDR1 and CDR2 (germline): LNHNV, YYDKDF (reference sequence). V was clipped by 1 base and J by 5 bases, with 11 bases between them.

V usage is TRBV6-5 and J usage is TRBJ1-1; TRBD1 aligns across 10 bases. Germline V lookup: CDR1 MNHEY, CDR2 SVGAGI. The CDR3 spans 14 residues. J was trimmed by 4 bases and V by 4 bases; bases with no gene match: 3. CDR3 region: CASSSGQGFTEAFF. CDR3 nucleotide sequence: TGTGCCAGCAGTTCGGGACAGGGGTTCACTGAAGCTTTCTTT.

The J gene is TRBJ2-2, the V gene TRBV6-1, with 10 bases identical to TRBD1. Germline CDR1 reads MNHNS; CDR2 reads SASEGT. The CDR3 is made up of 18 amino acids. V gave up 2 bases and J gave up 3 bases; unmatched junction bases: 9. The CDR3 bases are TGTGCCAGCAGTGAATCGCCGTTTGGGACAGGGGACACCGGGGAGCTGTTTTTT. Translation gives CASSESPFGTGDTGELFF.

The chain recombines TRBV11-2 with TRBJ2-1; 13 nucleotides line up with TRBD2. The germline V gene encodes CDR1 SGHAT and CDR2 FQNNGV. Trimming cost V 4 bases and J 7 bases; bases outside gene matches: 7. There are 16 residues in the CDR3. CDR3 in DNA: TGTGCCAGCAGCTCCAGACCGGGACTAGCGGGGAATGAGCAGTTCTTC. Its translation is CASSSRPGLAGNEQFF.